Reported below is one T cell receptor (beta chain). Antigen: not known. Trimming took off 2 bases at V and 7 bases at J, with 15 bases between the two ends. Per the germline V gene, CDR1 is MNHNY and CDR2 is SVGAGI (reference sequence). The CDR3 is made up of 14 amino acids. This sample is drawn from a study of T-cell memory formation after mild COVID-19. MiXCR, run by TCRdb on the 5' RACE reads, gives a single entry per CDR3 protein. The sample records 100,000 to 150,000 distinct CDR3 sequences, around a sixth being singletons. General observations from the study: SARS-CoV-2 specificity of second-wave clones peaking day 37 was unconfirmed. Later expanders leaned CD4+, whereas clones that contracted between day 15 and 85 were balanced CD4/CD8.

Sequenced: PBMCs or a T cell subset sorted from them (not recorded which). This clonotype was sampled from an adult woman who had mild COVID-19 (a few samples of this study predate the infection). Cell type and time point are not known. The chain employs TRBV6-6 and TRBJ2-7; D unresolved. The CDR3 spells CASSYGSANEEQYF. In nucleotides, the CDR3 is TGTGCCAGCAGTTACGGGTCGGCCAACGAAGAGCAGTACTTC.